This T cell receptor (beta chain) was documented in a study of CD8+CD57+ T cells in acquired aplastic anemia. Study-wide context: Sorted CD4+ and CD8+ cells gave a mean 3.2 ug DNA, range roughly 0.2 to 27.4 ug. Points from the study as a whole: Both patients and controls carried the same twenty-nine CD8+ CDR3 sequences.

CD8+CD57+ cell expansion had been shown by flow cytometry in patients chosen for sequencing. The patients all had a severe acquired aplastic anemia diagnosis. Patients were treatment-naive when blood was sampled. From germline, CDR1 is WNHNN and CDR2 SYGVQD (reference sequence). This CDR3 has 15 amino acids. V was shortened by 4 bases and J by 5 bases, with 14 bases between the two germline ends. This clonotype occurred many times. Antigen: not known. CDR3 and TCR beta VDJ profiling relied on a genomic DNA template. Using its own MiXCR run on the reads, TCRdb lists one record per CDR3 protein. This sample carries around 200,000 distinct CDR3 sequences, over 40% of them seen once, and the ten largest clones take 20%.

The genes are TRBV10-1 and TRBJ2-2; possibly TRBD2 for D (6 bases). The source of this sequence is a human donor with aplastic anemia. The sample was sorted CD4+, CD8+, or CD8+CD57+ T cells (not recorded which) from PBMCs. CDR3: CASSAGTRGTGELFF. In DNA, the CDR3 is TGCGCCAGCAGTGCAGGGACCCGGGGGACCGGGGAGCTGTTTTTT.